These 25 T cell receptor beta chains share one sample of origin, sequenced in a study of control samples from healthy donors and cancer patients. The repertoire was sequenced with immunoSEQ multiplex PCR; TCRdb's copy has only in-frame clones and lacks some. In the table there are over 100,000 clones, 92% of which are singletons. Sequenced material: blood. Receptor source: a man younger than 35 in good health.

This chain joins TRBV3-1 (or the pseudogene TRBV3-2) and TRBJ2-6; D remains ambiguous. CDR3 length: 16 residues. V was pared by 1 base and J by 1 base, with 8 bases between. From germline, CDR1 is LGHDT and CDR2 YNNKEL (reference sequence). As DNA, the CDR3 is TGTGCCAGCAGCCAAGTGTCGGGTTCTGGGGCCAACGTCCTGACTTTC. Protein product: CASSQVSGSGANVLTF.

The chain combines TRBV7-3 with TRBJ1-2, with D possibly TRBD1 on 5 matching bases. Germline loops: CDR1 SGHTA, CDR2 FQGTGA. V was pared by 8 bases and J by 5 bases, with 12 bases between. CDR3 length equals 12 residues. The CDR3 DNA sequence: TGTGCCAGCGGATCCCAGGGTTATGGCTACACCTTC. Its translation is CASGSQGYGYTF.

V is TRBV29-1 and J is TRBJ1-2, with TRBD1 matching 8 bases. This CDR3 contains 15 residues. Germline values: CDR1 SQVTM, CDR2 ANQGSEA. The ends lost 7 bases at V and 6 bases at J; junction bases unmatched: 16. The DNA for the CDR3 is TGCAGCGCTACGGACAGGGAAAAGCGGTGGGATGGCTACACCTTC. Its translation: CSATDREKRWDGYTF.

This chain joins TRBV29-1 and TRBJ2-1; tentative D call: TRBD2 (6 bases). Germline lookup yields CDR1 SQVTM and CDR2 ANQGSEA. V was pared by 5 bases and J by 1 base, with 9 bases between. The length of the CDR3 is 13 residues. CDR3 sequence: CSVRSGSYNEQFF. CDR3 nucleotide sequence: TGCAGCGTTAGGAGCGGGTCCTACAATGAGCAGTTCTTC.

The J gene is TRBJ1-5, the V gene TRBV2; 7 nucleotides align to TRBD1. The CDR3 consists of 17 residues. V lost 4 bases, J lost 0 bases, and 9 bases stayed unmatched. The germline V gene has CDR1 SNHLY and CDR2 FYNNEI. The chain's CDR3 is CASSVGGPSLSNQPQHF. The CDR3 coding sequence is TGTGCCAGCAGTGTAGGGGGCCCCTCCCTTAGCAATCAGCCCCAGCATTTT.

The chain uses TRBV4-1 and TRBJ2-5, with D unresolved. CDR1 and CDR2 (germline): MGHRA, YSYEKL. Trimming left V 2 bases short and J 3 bases short, with 7 bases between. This CDR3 contains 13 residues. The CDR3 reads CASSQTGEETQYF. The CDR3, as DNA: TGCGCCAGCAGCCAAACCGGTGAAGAGACCCAGTACTTC.

The CDR3: CASSTNRGRGYEQYF. The CDR3 DNA reads as TGTGCCAGTAGTACAAACAGGGGGCGAGGATACGAGCAGTACTTC. This chain uses TRBV19 with TRBJ2-7, with 9 bases matching TRBD1. The trim removed 4 bases at V and 4 bases at J, leaving 8 bases unmatched. There are 15 residues in the CDR3. CDR1 and CDR2 (germline): LNHDA, SQIVND (reference sequence).

The rearrangement joins TRBV9 to TRBJ2-7; D is unclear. With 3 bases removed from V and 4 bases from J, the gap between germline ends came to 2 bases. CDR3 length: 10 amino acids. Germline V gene lookup returns CDR1 SGDLS and CDR2 YYNGEE. The CDR3 bases are TGTGCCAGCAGCGGTTACGAGCAGTACTTC. It specifies CASSGYEQYF.

This sequence joins TRBV5-1 and TRBJ1-2; a possible D gene is TRBD1 (5 bases). V lost 7 bases, J lost 4 bases, and 14 bases lay in between. The CDR3 has 13 amino acids. From germline, CDR1 is SGHRS and CDR2 YFSETQ. The CDR3 nucleotides are TGCGCCAGCCCAACCACCGGGGGCTATGGCTACACCTTC. Amino acid sequence: CASPTTGGYGYTF.

V is TRBV6-1 and J is TRBJ2-7; D remains unclear. The V gene lost 2 bases and the J gene lost 1 base, with 9 bases spanning the gap. The CDR3 loop spans 14 amino acids. Germline loops: CDR1 MNHNS, CDR2 SASEGT. The CDR3 is CASSEMYSSYEQYF. As DNA, the CDR3 is TGTGCCAGCAGTGAAATGTATAGTTCCTACGAGCAGTACTTC.

The chain links TRBV6-4 to TRBJ2-3; D ambiguous. Germline V lookup: CDR1 MRHNA, CDR2 SNTAGT. The CDR3 covers 16 residues. Trimming left V 6 bases short and J 2 bases short, with 18 bases between. The DNA of the CDR3 is TGTGCCAGCAGCGCCCGGCCGGGTCTCTCCACAGATACGCAGTATTTT. This encodes CASSARPGLSTDTQYF.

This chain connects TRBV10-3 to TRBJ1-1, with TRBD1 identical over 7 bases. Germline CDR1 is ENHRY and CDR2 is SYGVKD. The V and J ends lost 6 bases and 3 bases, in that order; junction bases with no gene match: 7. There are 14 residues in the CDR3. The CDR3 sequence: CAISNRGGDTEAFF. The CDR3 DNA reads as TGTGCCATCAGCAACAGGGGCGGGGACACTGAAGCTTTCTTT.

The chain has TRBV9 and TRBJ1-1; D is ambiguous. Germline V CDR1 and CDR2: SGDLS, YYNGEE. V was cut by 5 bases and J by 0 bases, with 14 bases left in between. The CDR3 has 15 residues. This CDR3 is CASRGGLGMNTEAFF. The CDR3 DNA sequence: TGTGCCAGCAGAGGTGGTTTGGGGATGAACACTGAAGCTTTCTTT.

CDR3 nucleotides: TGTGCCAGCAGCTTAGAGGATCAGCCCCAGCATTTT. Its translation is CASSLEDQPQHF. J is TRBJ1-5 and V is TRBV7-9; no firm D call. This CDR3 spans 12 amino acids. V was shortened by 1 base and J by 5 bases, with 3 bases between the two germline ends. CDR1 and CDR2 from the germline V gene are SEHNR and FQNEAQ (reference sequence).

In regard to this clone: Sequence at one end of the junction differs from germline and may be a read error. The gene calls are TRBV3-1 (or the pseudogene TRBV3-2) and TRBJ2-3; 9 positions agree with TRBD2. CDR1 is LGHDT, CDR2 YNNKEL, per germline (reference sequence). CDR3 length: 17 residues. The CDR3 bases are TGTGCCAGCAGTCAAGGTCTAGCGGGGCTTAGCACAGATACGCAGTATTTT. Its protein is CASSQGLAGLSTDTQYF.

The rearrangement joins TRBV29-1 to TRBJ2-7; the match to TRBD1 covers 7 bases. Germline V CDR1 and CDR2: SQVTM, ANQGSEA. Trimming cost V 3 bases and J 9 bases; bases outside gene matches: 5. The CDR3 totals 11 residues. The CDR3 bases are TGCAGCGTTGAGACAGGGTACCGGCAGTACTTC. Protein: CSVETGYRQYF.

The rearrangement uses TRBV6-5 and TRBJ1-1; 8 bases align to TRBD1. The CDR3 is 13 amino acids. Germline V gives CDR1 MNHEY, CDR2 SVGAGI. J lost 8 bases, V lost 3 bases, and 5 bases had no gene match. The CDR3 loop reads CASSYGQGGEAFF. In DNA form, the CDR3 reads TGTGCCAGCAGTTATGGACAGGGCGGGGAAGCTTTCTTT.

The V and J genes are TRBV5-4 and TRBJ2-3; D not resolved. Germline assignment: CDR1 SGHNT and CDR2 YYREEE (reference sequence). Deletions cut 0 bases from V and 4 bases from J, with 15 bases between. There are 16 residues in the CDR3. CDR3 in DNA: TGTGCCAGCAGCTTGGGGGCTTTCAGTAGCCCAGATACGCAGTATTTT. Protein product: CASSLGAFSSPDTQYF.

This clone was picked up one time. The chain employs TRBV11-1 and TRBJ1-2; D remains unclear. V was pared by 5 bases and J by 3 bases, with 19 bases between. Germline V gene sequence: CDR1 SGHAT, CDR2 FQDESV (reference sequence). The CDR3 runs to 16 residues. CDR3: CASSPLAAPIDYGYTF. The CDR3 DNA is TGTGCCAGCAGCCCCCTTGCAGCACCGATAGACTATGGCTACACCTTC.

The chain carries TRBV5-1 and TRBJ2-6, with 9 positions matching TRBD1. This CDR3 is 16 amino acids long. With 4 bases clipped from V and 4 bases from J, the junction kept 6 bases outside the gene matches. Germline V gene sequence: CDR1 SGHRS, CDR2 YFSETQ. The chain's CDR3 is CASSTGQGSGANVLTF. The CDR3 coding sequence is TGCGCCAGCAGCACGGGACAGGGTTCGGGGGCCAACGTCCTGACTTTC.

The chain carries TRBV24-1 and TRBJ2-1; tentatively, D is TRBD2 (5 bases). This CDR3 contains 14 residues. Per germline, CDR1 KGHDR and CDR2 SFDVKD. The ends were cut back, 6 bases at V and 7 bases at J, with 15 bases in the middle. CDR3 in DNA: TGTGCCACCAGTCGAGGAGGCATTGGGAATGAGCAGTTCTTC. This encodes CATSRGGIGNEQFF.

This clone appeared once. This chain connects TRBV19 to TRBJ1-2; D call uncertain. The CDR3 extends over 13 amino acids. The ends were cut back, 5 bases at V and 0 bases at J, with 7 bases in the middle. Germline V gives CDR1 LNHDA, CDR2 SQIVND (reference sequence). CDR3 bases: TGTGCCAGTAGTTCAGAGGCTAACTATGGCTACACCTTC. This codes for CASSSEANYGYTF.

This chain connects TRBV29-1 to TRBJ2-7; TRBD2 agrees at 10 bases. The V gene end was trimmed by 5 bases and the J gene end by 2 bases; junction bases not matched to a gene: 3. Germline CDR1 reads SQVTM; CDR2 reads ANQGSEA. The CDR3 has 13 residues. The CDR3 reads CSVQLAGPYEQYF. DNA of the CDR3: TGCAGCGTTCAACTAGCGGGGCCCTACGAGCAGTACTTC.

This chain links TRBV11-2 with TRBJ2-7; 13 nucleotides line up with TRBD2. Germline CDR1 reads SGHAT; CDR2 reads FQNNGV. After removal of 4 bases from V and 3 bases from J, the junction contained 3 bases not matched to a gene. The CDR3 is 15 residues long. Here the CDR3 DNA reads TGTGCCAGCAGCTCCTGGACTAGCGGGGGCTACGAGCAGTACTTC. It yields the protein CASSSWTSGGYEQYF.

The J gene is TRBJ2-4, the V gene TRBV6-5; D possibly matches TRBD1 or TRBD2 (6 bases each). Germline V gene sequence: CDR1 MNHEY, CDR2 SVGAGI. The CDR3 contains 14 residues. The V end was cut by 5 bases, the J end by 9 bases, with 17 bases between. The CDR3 region has the DNA TGTGCCAGCAGTCTCAGACAGGCCGGGGGCATTCAGTACTTC. It yields the protein CASSLRQAGGIQYF.